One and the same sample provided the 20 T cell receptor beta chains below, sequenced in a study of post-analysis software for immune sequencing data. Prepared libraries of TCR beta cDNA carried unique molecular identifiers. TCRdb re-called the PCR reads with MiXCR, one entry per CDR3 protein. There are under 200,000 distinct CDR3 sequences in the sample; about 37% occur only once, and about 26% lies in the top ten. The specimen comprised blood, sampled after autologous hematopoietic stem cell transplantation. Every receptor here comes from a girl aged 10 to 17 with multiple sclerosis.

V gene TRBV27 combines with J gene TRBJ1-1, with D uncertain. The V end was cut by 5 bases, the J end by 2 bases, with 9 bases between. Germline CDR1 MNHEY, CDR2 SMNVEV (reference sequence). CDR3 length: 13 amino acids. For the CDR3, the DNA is TGTGCCAGCAGTACCTCGACAAACACTGAAGCTTTCTTT. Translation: CASSTSTNTEAFF.

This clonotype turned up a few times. The CDR3 here is CASRHGETQYF. The CDR3 DNA follows: TGTGCCAGCAGGCACGGGGAGACCCAGTACTTC. This chain joins TRBV6-6 and TRBJ2-5; unclear D gene. Looked up from germline, CDR1 is MNHNY and CDR2 is SVGAGI (reference sequence). V lost 6 bases and J 5 bases, leaving 7 bases between the germline ends. CDR3 length equals 11 residues.

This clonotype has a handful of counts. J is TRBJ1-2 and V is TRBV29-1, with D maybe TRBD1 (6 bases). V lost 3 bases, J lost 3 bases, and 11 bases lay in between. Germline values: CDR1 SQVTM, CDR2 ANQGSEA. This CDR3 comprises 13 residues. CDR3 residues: CSVEGGADYGYTF. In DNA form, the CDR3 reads TGCAGCGTTGAGGGGGGGGCAGACTATGGCTACACCTTC.

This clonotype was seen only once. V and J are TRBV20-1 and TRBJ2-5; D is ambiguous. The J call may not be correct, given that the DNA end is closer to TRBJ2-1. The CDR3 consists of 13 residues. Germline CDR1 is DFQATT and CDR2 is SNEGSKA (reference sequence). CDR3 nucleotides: TGCAGTGCTCTCGACATAGTCCAAGAGACCCAGTTCTTC. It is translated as CSALDIVQETQFF.

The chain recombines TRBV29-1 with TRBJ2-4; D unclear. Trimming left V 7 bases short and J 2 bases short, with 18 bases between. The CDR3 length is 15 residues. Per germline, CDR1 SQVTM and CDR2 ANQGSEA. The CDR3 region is CSADGWASSKNIQYF. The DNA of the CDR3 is TGCAGCGCGGACGGTTGGGCCTCTTCCAAAAACATTCAGTACTTC.

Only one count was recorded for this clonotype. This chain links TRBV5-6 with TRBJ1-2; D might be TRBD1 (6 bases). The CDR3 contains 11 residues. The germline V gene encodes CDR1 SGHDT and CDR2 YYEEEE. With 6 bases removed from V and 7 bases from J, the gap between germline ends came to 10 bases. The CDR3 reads CASIGGSGYTF. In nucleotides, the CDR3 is TGTGCCAGCATCGGGGGCTCTGGCTACACCTTC.

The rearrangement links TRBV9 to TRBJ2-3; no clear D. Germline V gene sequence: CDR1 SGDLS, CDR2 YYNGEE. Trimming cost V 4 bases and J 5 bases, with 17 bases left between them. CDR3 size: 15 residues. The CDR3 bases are TGTGCCAGCAGCCCCCACCGCCCTCCAGGAGATACGCAGTATTTT. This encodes CASSPHRPPGDTQYF. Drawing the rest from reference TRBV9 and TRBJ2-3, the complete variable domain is DSGVTQTPKHLITATGQRVTLRCSPRSGDLSVYWYQQSLDQGLQFLIQYYNGEERAKGNILERFSAQQFPDLHSELNLSSLELGDSALYFCASSPHRPPGDTQYFGPGTRLTVL.

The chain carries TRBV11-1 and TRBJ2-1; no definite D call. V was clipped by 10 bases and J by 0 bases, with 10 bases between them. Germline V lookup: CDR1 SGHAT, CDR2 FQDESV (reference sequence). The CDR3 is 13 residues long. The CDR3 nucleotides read TGTGCCACAGGCCAGAGCTCCTACAATGAGCAGTTCTTC. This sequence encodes CATGQSSYNEQFF.

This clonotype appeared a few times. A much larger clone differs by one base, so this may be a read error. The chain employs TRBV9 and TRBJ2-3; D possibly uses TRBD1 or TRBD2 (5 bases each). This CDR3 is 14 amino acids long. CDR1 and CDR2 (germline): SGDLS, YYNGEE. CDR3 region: CASSVGIATGTQYF. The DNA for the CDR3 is TGTGCCAGCAGCGTCGGGATTGCCACAGGTACGCAGTATTTT.

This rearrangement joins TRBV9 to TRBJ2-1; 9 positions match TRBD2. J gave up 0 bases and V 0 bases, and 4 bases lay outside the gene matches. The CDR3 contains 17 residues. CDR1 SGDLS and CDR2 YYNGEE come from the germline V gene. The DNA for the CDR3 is TGTGCCAGCAGCGTAGAACTTAGCGGGAGCTCCTACAATGAGCAGTTCTTC. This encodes CASSVELSGSSYNEQFF.

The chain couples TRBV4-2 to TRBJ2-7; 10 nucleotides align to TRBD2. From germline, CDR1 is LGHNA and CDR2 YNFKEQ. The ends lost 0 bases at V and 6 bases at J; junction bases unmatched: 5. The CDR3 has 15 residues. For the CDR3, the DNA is TGTGCCAGCAGCCAAGAGGCTAGCGGGAGTACCGAGCAGTACTTC. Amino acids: CASSQEASGSTEQYF.

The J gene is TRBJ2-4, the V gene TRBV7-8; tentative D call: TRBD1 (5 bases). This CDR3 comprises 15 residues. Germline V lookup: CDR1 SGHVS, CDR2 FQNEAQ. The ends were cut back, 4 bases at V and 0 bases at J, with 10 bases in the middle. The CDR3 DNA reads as TGTGCCAGCAGCTCCGACAGACTAGCCAAAAACATTCAGTACTTC. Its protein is CASSSDRLAKNIQYF. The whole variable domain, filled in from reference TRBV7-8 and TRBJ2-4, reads GAGVSQSPRYKVAKRGQDVALRCDPISGHVSLFWYQQALGQGPEFLTYFQNEAQLDKSGLPSDRFFAERPEGSVSTLKIQRTQQEDSAVYLCASSSDRLAKNIQYFGAGTRLSVL.

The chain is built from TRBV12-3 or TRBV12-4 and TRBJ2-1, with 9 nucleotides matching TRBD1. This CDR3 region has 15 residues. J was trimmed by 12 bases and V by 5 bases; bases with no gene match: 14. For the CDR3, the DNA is TGTGCCAGCAGTACAGGGGGCGCGGACCGCAATAGGCAGTTCTTC. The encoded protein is CASSTGGADRNRQFF.

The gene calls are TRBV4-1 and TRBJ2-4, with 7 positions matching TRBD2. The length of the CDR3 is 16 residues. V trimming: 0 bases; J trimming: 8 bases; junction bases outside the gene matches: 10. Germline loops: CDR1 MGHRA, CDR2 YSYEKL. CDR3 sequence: CASSQEPWASGDIQYF. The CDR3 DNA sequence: TGCGCCAGCAGCCAAGAACCTTGGGCTAGCGGAGACATTCAGTACTTC.

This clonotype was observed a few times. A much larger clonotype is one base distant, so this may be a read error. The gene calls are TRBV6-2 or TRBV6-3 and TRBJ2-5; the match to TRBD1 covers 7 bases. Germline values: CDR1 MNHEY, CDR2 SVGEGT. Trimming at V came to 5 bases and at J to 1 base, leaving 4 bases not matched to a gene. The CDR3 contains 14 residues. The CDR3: CASSDWDSQETQYF. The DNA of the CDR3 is TGTGCCAGCAGTGACTGGGACAGCCAAGAGACCCAGTACTTC.

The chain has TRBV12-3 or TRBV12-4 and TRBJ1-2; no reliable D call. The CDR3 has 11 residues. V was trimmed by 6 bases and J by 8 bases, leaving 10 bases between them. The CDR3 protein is CASRLLGGYTF. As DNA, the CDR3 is TGTGCCAGCAGGCTCCTGGGGGGCTACACCTTC.

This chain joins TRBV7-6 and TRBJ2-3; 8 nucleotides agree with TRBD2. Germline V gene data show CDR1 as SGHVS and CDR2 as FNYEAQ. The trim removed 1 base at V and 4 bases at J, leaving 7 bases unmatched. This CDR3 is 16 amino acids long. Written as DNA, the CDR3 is TGTGCCAGCAGCTTAGAGACGGGAGGGCCCTCAGATACGCAGTATTTT. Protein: CASSLETGGPSDTQYF.

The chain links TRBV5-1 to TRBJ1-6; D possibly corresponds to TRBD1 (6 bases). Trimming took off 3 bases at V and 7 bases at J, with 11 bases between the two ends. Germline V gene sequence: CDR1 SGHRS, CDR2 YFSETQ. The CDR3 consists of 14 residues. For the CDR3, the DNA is TGCGCCAGCAGCTGGGGGGGCTCAAATTCACCCCTCCACTTT. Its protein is CASSWGGSNSPLHF.

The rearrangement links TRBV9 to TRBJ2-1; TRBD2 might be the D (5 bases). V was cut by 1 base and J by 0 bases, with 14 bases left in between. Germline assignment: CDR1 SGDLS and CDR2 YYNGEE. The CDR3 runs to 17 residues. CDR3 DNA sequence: TGTGCCAGCAGCGTATTAGGACGGAGCGGCTCCTACAATGAGCAGTTCTTC. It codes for CASSVLGRSGSYNEQFF. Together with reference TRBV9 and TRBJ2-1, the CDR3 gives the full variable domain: DSGVTQTPKHLITATGQRVTLRCSPRSGDLSVYWYQQSLDQGLQFLIQYYNGEERAKGNILERFSAQQFPDLHSELNLSSLELGDSALYFCASSVLGRSGSYNEQFFGPGTRLTVL.

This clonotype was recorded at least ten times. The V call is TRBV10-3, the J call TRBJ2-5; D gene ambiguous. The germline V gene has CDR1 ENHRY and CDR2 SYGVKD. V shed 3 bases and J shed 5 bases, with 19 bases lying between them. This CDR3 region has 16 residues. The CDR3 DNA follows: TGTGCCATCAGTGAAGTAAAGGTCCTTAAACGTGAGACCCAGTACTTC. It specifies CAISEVKVLKRETQYF.